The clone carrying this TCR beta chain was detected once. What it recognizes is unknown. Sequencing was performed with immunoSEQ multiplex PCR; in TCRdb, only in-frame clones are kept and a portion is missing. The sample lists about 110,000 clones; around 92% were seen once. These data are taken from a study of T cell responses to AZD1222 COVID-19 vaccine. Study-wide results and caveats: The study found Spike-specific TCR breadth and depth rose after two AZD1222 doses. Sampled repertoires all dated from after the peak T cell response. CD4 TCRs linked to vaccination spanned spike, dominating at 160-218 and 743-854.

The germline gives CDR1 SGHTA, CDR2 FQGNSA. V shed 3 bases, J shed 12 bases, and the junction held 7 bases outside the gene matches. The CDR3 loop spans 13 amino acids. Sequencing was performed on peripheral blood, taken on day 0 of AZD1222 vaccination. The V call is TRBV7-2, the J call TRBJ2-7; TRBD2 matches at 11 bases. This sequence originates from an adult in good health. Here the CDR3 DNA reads TGTGCCAGCAGCTTTCGTACTAGCGGGGGACCGTACTTC. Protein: CASSFRTSGGPYF.